This T cell receptor beta chain derives from a study of T cell responses to AZD1222 COVID-19 vaccine. Study observations and caveats: Most donors were white British and more were female, and clonal diversity was possibly underestimated.

Data came from immunoSEQ multiplex PCR; TCRdb stores just in-frame clones and leaves some out. The sample records roughly 150,000 clones, around 88% being singletons. The CDR3 is 13 amino acids. In germline, CDR1 is LGHDT, CDR2 YNNKEL (reference sequence). Deletions cut 2 bases from V and 13 bases from J, with 12 bases between. The study pooled second doses at about 4 or about 12 weeks. Remarks on this clone: Its specificity is unknown.

The clonotype was recovered from an adult who received the AZD1222 COVID-19 vaccine. This sequence joins TRBV3-1 (or the pseudogene TRBV3-2) and TRBJ1-6, with no clear D. The material was peripheral blood, obtained 28 days after the second AZD1222 dose. CDR3 bases: TGTGCCAGCAGCCAAAGTGGGCTGACGCCCCTCCACTTT. Its translation is CASSQSGLTPLHF.